This T cell receptor beta chain was sequenced during a study of T cells in Graves' hyperthyroidism and ophthalmopathy. Amplified TCR beta CDR3 regions came from RNA transcripts. First-round RT-PCR of the TCR CDR3 relied on the HTBI primer set. Each CDR3 protein gets one entry after TCRdb re-called the multiplex PCR reads with MiXCR. The repertoire consists of about 320,000 distinct CDR3 sequences, with about 15% occurring once and the leading ten covering around 35%. This clonotype appeared many times. The CDR3 length is 11 residues. V gave up 4 bases and J gave up 4 bases, with 7 bases separating them. Germline assignment: CDR1 GTSNPN and CDR2 SVGIG (reference sequence).

The TCR was taken from a young man with Graves' hyperthyroidism. The chain carries TRBV30 and TRBJ1-1; D possibly corresponds to TRBD1 (6 bases). The specimen sequenced was blood. This CDR3 is CAWTRGTEAFF. The CDR3 DNA reads as TGTGCCTGGACCAGGGGCACTGAAGCTTTCTTT.